One sample yielded the 16 T cell receptor beta chains listed below, sequenced in a study of CD8 T cells in ankylosing spondylitis. The study's findings and limits: There was a TCR beta motif, made of several highly homologous variants, that appeared characteristic of ankylosing spondylitis blood.

In TCRdb, the 5' RACE reads were re-called with MiXCR into one record per CDR3 protein. The sample contains 500,000 or so distinct CDR3 sequences, about 5.7% of which appear only once. No antigens are known for them. The sample comprised blood, either unsorted or a sorted T cell fraction (not recorded which). The receptor source for this set is a male donor with ankylosing spondylitis.

A few counts support this clonotype. The genes are TRBV7-2 and TRBJ2-3; D call uncertain. Germline values: CDR1 SGHTA, CDR2 FQGNSA. CDR3 size: 12 residues. V was clipped by 5 bases and J by 8 bases, with 11 bases between them. CDR3 sequence (DNA): TGTGCCAGCAGCCCGACTCCCGGTACGCAGTATTTT. The encoded protein is CASSPTPGTQYF.

This clonotype was seen at least ten times. V and J are TRBV12-3 or TRBV12-4 and TRBJ2-1; 9 bases are a match to TRBD1. This CDR3 is built from 15 residues. V shed 3 bases, J shed 7 bases, and the junction held 7 bases outside the gene matches. In nucleotides, the CDR3 is TGTGCCAGCAGTTTTAGGGACAGGGAGAGGAATGAGCAGTTCTTC. Protein product: CASSFRDRERNEQFF.

This clonotype was seen many times. The chain carries TRBV6-1 and TRBJ2-7; D is perhaps TRBD2 (6 bases). V shed 7 bases and J shed 3 bases, with 16 bases lying between them. Looked up from germline, CDR1 is MNHNS and CDR2 is SASEGT. CDR3 length: 14 residues. The CDR3, as DNA: TGTGCCAGCAACCGTCGGAGGGGAATCTACGAGCAGTACTTC. It codes for CASNRRRGIYEQYF.

This clonotype showed up many times. The chain carries TRBV28 and TRBJ1-1, with D possibly matching TRBD1 (5 bases). Trimming removed 5 bases at V and 1 base at J, with 14 bases between. The CDR3 length is 15 residues. CDR1 is MDHEN, CDR2 SYDVKM, per germline. DNA for the CDR3: TGTGCCAGCAGTCCCATATGGGGGGAGAACACTGAAGCTTTCTTT. Residues: CASSPIWGENTEAFF.

The chain couples TRBV18 to TRBJ2-4; no reliable D call. This CDR3 comprises 16 residues. Germline V lookup: CDR1 KGHSH, CDR2 LQKENI. Trimming pared 2 bases from V and 0 bases from J, leaving 11 bases between. In DNA form, the CDR3 reads TGTGCCAGCTCACCATATAGGCCTCTAGCCAAAAACATTCAGTACTTC. This translates into CASSPYRPLAKNIQYF.

This clonotype was detected many times. The chain is built from TRBV20-1 and TRBJ1-2; D is unresolved. Germline CDR1 reads DFQATT; CDR2 reads SNEGSKA (reference sequence). V lost 6 bases to trimming and J lost 4 bases, with 18 bases between them. The CDR3 has 14 residues. CDR3 coding DNA: TGCAGTGCCCTCCAGTTAAAGACAACCTATGGCTACACCTTC. Protein sequence: CSALQLKTTYGYTF.

The chain joins TRBV7-9 to TRBJ2-6; D gene unclear. This CDR3 contains 17 residues. V was shortened by 1 base and J by 4 bases, with 14 bases between the two germline ends. Germline V gene lookup returns CDR1 SEHNR and CDR2 FQNEAQ (reference sequence). The CDR3 coding sequence is TGTGCCAGCAGCTTAGGTCCCATGGTATCCGGGGCCAACGTCCTGACTTTC. Translated, it gives CASSLGPMVSGANVLTF.

This clonotype was recorded a few times. The V and J genes are TRBV5-5 and TRBJ2-7; 8 nucleotides align to TRBD1. In germline, CDR1 is SGHKS, CDR2 YYEKEE (reference sequence). The CDR3 is made up of 14 amino acids. V dropped 4 bases and J dropped 5; count of bases not matched to a gene: 8. The CDR3 region has the DNA TGTGCCAGCAGCCCCCGGACAGGGAGGAACGAGCAGTACTTC. Protein: CASSPRTGRNEQYF.

This clonotype was seen more than once but under ten times. The rearrangement uses TRBV5-1 and TRBJ2-6; 7 positions match TRBD2. Germline values: CDR1 SGHRS, CDR2 YFSETQ. The CDR3 loop spans 16 amino acids. The V gene end was trimmed by 5 bases and the J gene end by 2 bases; junction bases not matched to a gene: 7. The CDR3: CASRRGGGPGANVLTF. CDR3 in DNA: TGCGCCAGCAGACGTGGGGGAGGGCCTGGGGCCAACGTCCTGACTTTC.

Ten or more counts support this clonotype. The J gene is TRBJ1-5, the V gene TRBV27; TRBD1 agrees at 7 bases. The V gene end was trimmed by 5 bases and the J gene end by 3 bases; junction bases not matched to a gene: 7. Germline V CDR1 and CDR2: MNHEY, SMNVEV (reference sequence). This CDR3 contains 15 residues. The CDR3 DNA follows: TGTGCCAGCAGTAGCCGGGACAGAGTCAATCAGCCCCAGCATTTT. It codes for CASSSRDRVNQPQHF.

This clonotype was seen at least ten times. The V and J genes are TRBV7-9 and TRBJ1-4, with a tentative D call TRBD1 (6 bases). V gave up 5 bases and J gave up 5 bases, with 18 bases separating them. From germline, CDR1 is SEHNR and CDR2 FQNEAQ (reference sequence). This CDR3 contains 16 residues. The CDR3 nucleotides read TGTGCCAGCAGCCCTCTTAGGGGGGCGCGAAATGAAAAACTGTTTTTT. Amino acid sequence: CASSPLRGARNEKLFF. Full variable domain (missing parts from reference TRBV7-9 and TRBJ1-4): DTGVSQNPRHKITKRGQNVTFRCDPISEHNRLYWYRQTLGQGPEFLTYFQNEAQLEKSRLLSDRFSAERPKGSFSTLEIQRTEQGDSAMYLCASSPLRGARNEKLFFGSGTQLSVL.

The chain employs TRBV19 and TRBJ2-1; D uncertain. CDR1 is LNHDA and CDR2 is SQIVND in the germline V gene (reference sequence). V lost 3 bases and J 12 bases, leaving 18 bases between the germline ends. The CDR3 runs to 14 residues. CDR3 protein: CASSIPGPLRTQFF. The CDR3 coding sequence is TGTGCCAGTAGTATCCCCGGCCCGCTAAGGACGCAGTTCTTC.

In this sample, this clonotype turned up many times. V is TRBV6-2 or TRBV6-3 and J is TRBJ2-1; possible D gene TRBD2, 7 bases. Trimming shortened V by 6 bases and J by 3 bases, and 15 bases separated the two germline ends. The CDR3 length is 15 residues. The V gene's germline CDR1 is MNHEY and CDR2 SVGEGT. The CDR3 region is CASRSGGGSYNEQFF. CDR3 nucleotides: TGTGCCAGCAGGTCCGGGGGCGGGAGCTACAATGAGCAGTTCTTC.

The chain combines TRBV28 with TRBJ2-4; D gene unclear. The CDR3 runs 17 residues. Germline lookup yields CDR1 MDHEN and CDR2 SYDVKM. V was pared by 10 bases and J by 1 base, with 23 bases between. DNA for the CDR3: TGTGCCACCGCGAGGCGAGTAGAAATATGGGCCAAAAACATTCAGTACTTC. Translating it yields CATARRVEIWAKNIQYF.

Concerning this clonotype itself: A read error may account for a junction end that differs from germline. The CDR3 reads CCARGLAGISTDTQYF. Written as DNA, the CDR3 is TGCTGTGCTAGAGGCCTAGCGGGGATCAGCACAGATACGCAGTATTTT. The rearrangement uses TRBV20-1 and TRBJ2-3; the match to TRBD2 covers 9 bases. This CDR3 is built from 16 residues. Germline V gene lookup returns CDR1 DFQATT and CDR2 SNEGSKA (reference sequence).

This clonotype has more than one count but fewer than ten. The chain joins TRBV7-6 to TRBJ2-7; D may be TRBD2 (5 bases). Germline CDR1 is SGHVS and CDR2 is FNYEAQ. V was trimmed by 4 bases and J by 7 bases, leaving 20 bases between them. CDR3 length equals 15 residues. The DNA of the CDR3 is TGTGCCAGCAGCTCGAGGACTCGTGATTCGGGTGAGCAGTACTTC. Protein sequence: CASSSRTRDSGEQYF.